These 20 T cell receptor beta chains originate from one sample sequenced in a study of cytomegalovirus exposure and HLA in healthy donors. The study ran its PCR with 60 Vbeta and 13 Jbeta primers. This table comes from immunoSEQ multiplex PCR, and its TCRdb copy is limited to in-frame clones, with some not included. The table records under 250,000 clones, 82% of them present only once. Sequencing was performed on PBMCs. These receptors originate from a man aged 40-55 years in good health and CMV-seropositive.

The V call is TRBV4-2, the J call TRBJ2-3; a weak D match, TRBD2 (6 bases). CDR1 is LGHNA and CDR2 is YNFKEQ in the germline V gene. Trimming pared 0 bases from V and 1 base from J, leaving 17 bases between. The length of the CDR3 is 18 residues. The CDR3 here is CASSQDWGLNTRTDTQYF. DNA of the CDR3: TGTGCCAGCAGCCAAGATTGGGGACTCAACACACGCACAGATACGCAGTATTTT.

The rearrangement joins TRBV9 to TRBJ2-3, with 8 nucleotides matching TRBD1. CDR3 length equals 15 residues. Per germline, CDR1 SGDLS and CDR2 YYNGEE. With V trimmed by 4 bases and J by 11 bases, 15 bases remained unmatched. The CDR3 loop is CASSPRGREGFGQYF. DNA for the CDR3: TGTGCCAGCAGCCCCAGGGGGCGAGAGGGCTTTGGGCAGTATTTT.

The J gene is TRBJ2-1, the V gene TRBV9, with unresolved D. V was trimmed by 0 bases and J by 7 bases, leaving 11 bases between them. The CDR3 totals 14 residues. CDR1 is SGDLS and CDR2 is YYNGEE in the germline V gene. The CDR3 here is CASSVGADSNEQFF. CDR3 sequence (DNA): TGTGCCAGCAGCGTAGGGGCAGATTCGAATGAGCAGTTCTTC.

Regarding this clone: Other DNA sequences in this specimen translate into the identical CDR3. This chain connects TRBV11-2 to TRBJ1-2; 7 positions match TRBD1. In germline, CDR1 is SGHAT, CDR2 FQNNGV. The CDR3 runs 13 residues. Trimming cost V 5 bases and J 3 bases; bases outside gene matches: 3. In DNA, the CDR3 is TGTGCCAGCAGCCTCGACAGGGACTATGGCTACACCTTC. Protein sequence: CASSLDRDYGYTF.

V usage is TRBV9 and J usage is TRBJ2-7, with a tentative D call TRBD1 (6 bases). V was trimmed by 4 bases and J by 5 bases, leaving 19 bases between them. The CDR3 has 15 residues. Germline loops: CDR1 SGDLS, CDR2 YYNGEE. The CDR3 protein is CASSPTRTALNEQYF. CDR3 DNA sequence: TGTGCCAGCAGCCCCACGCGGACAGCCTTGAACGAGCAGTACTTC. Using reference TRBV9 and TRBJ2-7 for the parts outside the CDR3, the full variable domain is DSGVTQTPKHLITATGQRVTLRCSPRSGDLSVYWYQQSLDQGLQFLIQYYNGEERAKGNILERFSAQQFPDLHSELNLSSLELGDSALYFCASSPTRTALNEQYFGPGTRLTVT.

This clone has more than one count but fewer than ten. This rearrangement joins TRBV9 to TRBJ1-1; possible D gene TRBD1, 6 bases. The V end was cut by 4 bases, the J end by 5 bases, with 15 bases between. The CDR3 is made up of 14 amino acids. Germline assignment: CDR1 SGDLS and CDR2 YYNGEE. The CDR3 DNA sequence: TGTGCCAGCAGCACCACAGGGACACGGACTGAAGCTTTCTTT. It codes for CASSTTGTRTEAFF.

The V call is TRBV5-1, the J call TRBJ2-2; 14 bases are shared with TRBD2. The J segment lost 8 bases and the V segment lost 5 bases, leaving 8 bases of the junction unmatched. This CDR3 contains 16 residues. Germline CDR1 and CDR2: SGHRS and YFSETQ. The CDR3 coding sequence is TGCGCCAGCAGACAACCGGGACTAGCGGGAGTTGGGGAGCTGTTTTTT. It yields the protein CASRQPGLAGVGELFF.

The rearrangement uses TRBV5-1 and TRBJ1-2; 8 nucleotides match TRBD1. The V gene end was trimmed by 3 bases and the J gene end by 7 bases; junction bases not matched to a gene: 8. Looked up from germline, CDR1 is SGHRS and CDR2 is YFSETQ. The CDR3 is 14 amino acids. The CDR3 coding sequence is TGCGCCAGCAGCTACCTAGGACAGGGCGCTGGCTACACCTTC. This codes for CASSYLGQGAGYTF. Complete variable domain (other parts from reference TRBV5-1 and TRBJ1-2): KAGVTQTPRYLIKTRGQQVTLSCSPISGHRSVSWYQQTPGQGLQFLFEYFSETQRNKGNFPGRFSGRQFSNSRSEMNVSTLELGDSALYLCASSYLGQGAGYTFGSGTRLTVV.

This chain uses TRBV4-1 with TRBJ1-2; the match to TRBD1 covers 8 bases. This CDR3 has 14 amino acids. V dropped 3 bases and J dropped 4; count of bases not matched to a gene: 4. Germline V gives CDR1 MGHRA, CDR2 YSYEKL. CDR3 residues: CASSHDRGGYGYTF. In DNA form, the CDR3 reads TGCGCCAGCAGCCATGACAGGGGAGGCTATGGCTACACCTTC.

The chain uses TRBV4-1 and TRBJ2-1, with D maybe TRBD2 (7 bases). Germline CDR1 MGHRA, CDR2 YSYEKL. The V end lost 2 bases, the J end lost 3 bases, and 23 bases lay between the germline ends. The CDR3 totals 19 residues. CDR3 sequence reads: CASSQKRGEGAGFYNEQFF. The CDR3 DNA is TGCGCCAGCAGCCAAAAAAGGGGGGAGGGAGCGGGTTTCTACAATGAGCAGTTCTTC.

The J gene is TRBJ2-7, the V gene TRBV27; 8 positions agree with TRBD1. Germline CDR1 is MNHEY and CDR2 is SMNVEV (reference sequence). J lost 3 bases, V lost 5 bases, and 12 bases had no gene match. This CDR3 comprises 16 residues. The CDR3 spells CASSIVSDRDIYEQYF. Written as DNA, the CDR3 is TGTGCCAGCAGTATAGTCTCGGACAGGGACATCTACGAGCAGTACTTC.

On this clone: The germline gene is not matched at one end of the junction; a read error may be the cause. This chain connects TRBV9 to TRBJ2-2, with TRBD2 matching over 14 bases. The CDR3 sequence is 17 residues long. CDR1 is SGDLS and CDR2 is YYNGEE in the germline V gene. CDR3 sequence (DNA): TGTGCCAGCTGCGTCCCGGGACTAGCGGGAGTGACCGGGGAGCTGTTTTTT. The encoded protein is CASCVPGLAGVTGELFF.

The rearrangement links TRBV7-9 to TRBJ2-2; TRBD2 matches 12 bases. There are 18 residues in the CDR3. Losses at the gene ends were 5 bases for V and 5 bases for J; bases not matched to a gene: 12. Germline CDR1 is SEHNR and CDR2 is FQNEAQ (reference sequence). The CDR3 here is CASSPGGLAGGPTGELFF. The CDR3 coding sequence is TGTGCCAGCAGCCCTGGCGGGCTAGCGGGAGGGCCAACCGGGGAGCTGTTTTTT.

Written as DNA, the CDR3 is TGTGCCAGCAGCTTAGAGGGACTGAGAGCGGCGGGGCAGTTCTTC. Amino acids: CASSLEGLRAAGQFF. V gene TRBV7-2 combines with J gene TRBJ2-1; D perhaps matches TRBD2 (6 bases). The CDR3 has 15 amino acids. Germline CDR1 and CDR2: SGHTA and FQGNSA. Trimming shortened V by 1 base and J by 12 bases, and 19 bases separated the two germline ends.

The rearrangement joins TRBV5-1 to TRBJ1-1; D may be TRBD1 (6 bases). V dropped 0 bases and J dropped 3 bases, with 9 bases sitting between them. The CDR3 is 14 amino acids. Germline loops: CDR1 SGHRS, CDR2 YFSETQ. The DNA of the CDR3 is TGCGCCAGCAGCTTGGAACAGGGCTACACTGAAGCTTTCTTT. Its protein is CASSLEQGYTEAFF.

This chain connects TRBV2 to TRBJ2-3, with a possible D match to TRBD1 (5 bases). V lost 8 bases and J lost 4, with 16 bases in between. The CDR3 sequence is 14 residues long. Germline V lookup: CDR1 SNHLY, CDR2 FYNNEI. The CDR3 region has the DNA TGTGCCAGCCTTCGGGTCAGGGTCGCAGATACGCAGTATTTT. It yields the protein CASLRVRVADTQYF. The full variable domain, its missing parts supplied by reference TRBV2 and TRBJ2-3, is EPEVTQTPSHQVTQMGQEVILRCVPISNHLYFYWYRQILGQKVEFLVSFYNNEISEKSEIFDDQFSVERPDGSNFTLKIRSTKLEDSAMYFCASLRVRVADTQYFGPGTRLTVL.

This clone was recorded once. The chain joins TRBV14 to TRBJ2-1; tentatively, D is TRBD2 (6 bases). In germline, CDR1 is SGHDN, CDR2 FVKESK. The CDR3 totals 15 residues. V was clipped by 4 bases and J by 3 bases, with 13 bases between them. Here the CDR3 reads CASSPVAGLYNEQFF. In DNA form, the CDR3 reads TGTGCCAGCAGCCCTGTGGCGGGACTCTACAATGAGCAGTTCTTC.

This clone has more than one count but fewer than ten. The chain uses TRBV6-4 and TRBJ2-1, with 7 bases identical to TRBD1. Germline V gene lookup returns CDR1 MRHNA and CDR2 SNTAGT. CDR3 size: 16 residues. V lost 2 bases and J lost 7; bases outside the gene matches: 11. The CDR3 nucleotides are TGTGCCAGCAGTGACCCCTATACGACAGGGCGGAATGAGCAGTTCTTC. Amino acid sequence: CASSDPYTTGRNEQFF.

The chain is built from TRBV4-1 and TRBJ2-3, with 9 bases fitting TRBD2. CDR3 length equals 21 residues. The ends lost 0 bases at V and 2 bases at J; junction bases unmatched: 18. Germline V gives CDR1 MGHRA, CDR2 YSYEKL. This CDR3 is CASSQEGPSWAGGPDTDTQYF. The CDR3 DNA reads TGCGCCAGCAGCCAAGAAGGCCCTTCGTGGGCGGGAGGGCCCGACACAGATACGCAGTATTTT.

This clone was observed a handful of times. The rearrangement links TRBV6-5 to TRBJ1-4, with a tentative D call TRBD1 (5 bases). V was trimmed by 6 bases and J by 14 bases, leaving 16 bases between them. This CDR3 contains 12 residues. Germline V CDR1 and CDR2: MNHEY, SVGAGI. CDR3 in amino acids: CASSSDSRNLFF. CDR3 bases: TGTGCCAGCAGCTCTGACAGCAGGAATCTGTTTTTT.